Shown below are 10 T cell receptor beta chains from a single sample sequenced in a study of blood T cell repertoires in COVID-19. Generated by immunoSEQ multiplex PCR, the TCRdb table keeps only in-frame clones and is missing some. The table lists about 80,000 clones, 70% to 90% of them singletons, with 9.6% in the top ten. Sequenced sample: peripheral blood. These receptors were obtained from a man between 50 and 59 years old with COVID-19, enrolled during active disease.

V and J are TRBV11-2 and TRBJ1-1, with TRBD1 matching 8 bases. The CDR3 is made up of 14 amino acids. Germline V lookup: CDR1 SGHAT, CDR2 FQNNGV. V lost 5 bases to trimming and J lost 4 bases; unmatched junction nucleotides: 6. CDR3 sequence (DNA): TGTGCCAGCAGCACGAACAGGGGGGGCACTGAAGCTTTCTTT. Translated: CASSTNRGGTEAFF.

This clone has just a few counts. The chain combines TRBV28 with TRBJ1-1, with D possibly being TRBD1 (5 bases). Looked up from germline, CDR1 is MDHEN and CDR2 is SYDVKM. V was clipped by 5 bases and J by 3 bases, with 13 bases between them. This CDR3 spans 14 amino acids. The CDR3 DNA follows: TGTGCCAGCAGTCTCTCCCGGGACTACACTGAAGCTTTCTTT. This translates into CASSLSRDYTEAFF.

The chain combines TRBV27 with TRBJ1-1, with D possibly being TRBD1 (6 bases). CDR1 and CDR2 from the germline V gene are MNHEY and SMNVEV (reference sequence). V shed 5 bases and J shed 0 bases, with 10 bases lying between them. The CDR3 contains 14 residues. This CDR3 reads CASSARGLNTEAFF. The CDR3, as DNA: TGTGCCAGCAGTGCCAGGGGACTGAACACTGAAGCTTTCTTT.

The sample holds one count of this clone. The chain employs TRBV2 and TRBJ1-4, with D possibly TRBD1 on 6 matching bases. This CDR3 is 13 amino acids long. The germline V gene encodes CDR1 SNHLY and CDR2 FYNNEI. Trimming took 5 bases from V and 8 from J, leaving 12 bases between them. The CDR3 protein is CASSNRVGEKLFF. CDR3 coding DNA: TGTGCCAGCAGTAACAGGGTCGGGGAAAAACTGTTTTTT.

Concerning this clone itself: It is unclear where the CDR3 begins or ends on the DNA, so no DNA is shown, and the CDR3 is as TCRdb lists it. V and J are TRBV12-2 and TRBJ2-1; the table's D call, TRBD2, has no DNA check behind it. TRBV12-2 is described as a pseudogene. The CDR3 spans 18 amino acids, including both terminal residues. The CDR3 here is CASRLELVAGGSYNEQFF.

This clone was counted a few times. In DNA form, the CDR3 reads TGCGCCAGCAGTGCAACAGGTCCCACCTACGAGCAGTACTTC. Protein product: CASSATGPTYEQYF. The rearrangement joins TRBV4-1 to TRBJ2-7; D possibly corresponds to TRBD1 (5 bases). Germline lookup yields CDR1 MGHRA and CDR2 YSYEKL. This CDR3 contains 14 residues. Trimming took 6 bases from V and 2 from J, leaving 14 bases between them.

The rearrangement joins TRBV9 to TRBJ2-5, with TRBD2 identical over 10 bases. With 0 bases clipped from V and 5 bases from J, the junction kept 13 bases outside the gene matches. The germline V gene has CDR1 SGDLS and CDR2 YYNGEE. This CDR3 comprises 18 residues. CDR3 DNA sequence: TGTGCCAGCAGCGTAGCTCCAGCGGGAGGGCCTTTTGGGGAGACCCAGTACTTC. Encoded protein: CASSVAPAGGPFGETQYF.

The chain combines TRBV6-5 with TRBJ1-6, with TRBD1 matching 10 bases. The junction had 5 bases not matched to a gene; V was cut back by 7 bases and J by 8 bases. This CDR3 comprises 14 residues. Germline CDR1 is MNHEY and CDR2 is SVGAGI. The CDR3: CASNPGQGYSPLHF. In nucleotides, the CDR3 is TGTGCCAGCAACCCGGGACAGGGGTATTCACCCCTCCACTTT.

This clone showed up just once. The chain has TRBV18 and TRBJ1-1; TRBD1 agrees at 7 bases. The junction had 4 bases not matched to a gene; V was cut back by 6 bases and J by 3 bases. The germline V gene has CDR1 KGHSH and CDR2 LQKENI. The CDR3 is 13 residues long. In nucleotides, the CDR3 is TGTGCCAGCTCGTCTGACAGGGACACTGAAGCTTTCTTT. Its protein product is CASSSDRDTEAFF.

The chain joins TRBV3-1 (or the pseudogene TRBV3-2) to TRBJ1-1; tentative D call: TRBD1 (6 bases). Trimming took 2 bases from V and 10 from J, leaving 29 bases between them. This CDR3 is built from 18 residues. CDR1 and CDR2 (germline): LGHDT, YNNKEL (reference sequence). This CDR3 is CASSQPPGDRRTTLSAFF. The DNA for the CDR3 is TGTGCCAGCAGCCAACCGCCAGGGGATCGCCGGACAACATTATCAGCTTTCTTT.